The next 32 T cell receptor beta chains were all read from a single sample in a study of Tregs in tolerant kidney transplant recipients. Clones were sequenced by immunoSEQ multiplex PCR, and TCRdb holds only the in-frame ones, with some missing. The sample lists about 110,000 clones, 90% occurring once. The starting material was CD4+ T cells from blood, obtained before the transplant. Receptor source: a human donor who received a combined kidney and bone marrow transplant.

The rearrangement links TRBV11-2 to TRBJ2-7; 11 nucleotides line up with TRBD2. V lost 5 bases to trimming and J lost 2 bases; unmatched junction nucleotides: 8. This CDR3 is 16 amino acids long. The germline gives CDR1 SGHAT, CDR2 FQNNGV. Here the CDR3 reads CASSPNSGRAPYEQYF. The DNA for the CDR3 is TGTGCCAGCAGCCCAAATAGCGGGAGGGCCCCCTACGAGCAGTACTTC.

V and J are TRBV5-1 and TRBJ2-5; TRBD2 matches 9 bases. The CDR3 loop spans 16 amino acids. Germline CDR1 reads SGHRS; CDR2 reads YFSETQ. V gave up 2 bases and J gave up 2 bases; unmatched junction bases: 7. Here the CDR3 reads CASSFGGSGGQETQYF. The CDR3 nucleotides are TGCGCCAGCAGCTTTGGTGGTAGCGGGGGACAAGAGACCCAGTACTTC.

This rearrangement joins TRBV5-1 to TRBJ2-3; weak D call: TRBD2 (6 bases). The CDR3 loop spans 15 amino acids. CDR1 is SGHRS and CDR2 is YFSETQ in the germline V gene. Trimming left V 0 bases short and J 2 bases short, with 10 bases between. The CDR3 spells CASSLDGGNTDTQYF. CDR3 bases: TGCGCCAGCAGCTTGGACGGGGGAAACACAGATACGCAGTATTTT.

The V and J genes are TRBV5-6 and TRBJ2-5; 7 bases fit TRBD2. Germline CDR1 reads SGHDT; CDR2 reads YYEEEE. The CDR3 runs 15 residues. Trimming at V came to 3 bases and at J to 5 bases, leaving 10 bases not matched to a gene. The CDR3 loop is CASSWGGPRGETQYF. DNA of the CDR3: TGTGCCAGCAGCTGGGGGGGACCCCGTGGGGAGACCCAGTACTTC.

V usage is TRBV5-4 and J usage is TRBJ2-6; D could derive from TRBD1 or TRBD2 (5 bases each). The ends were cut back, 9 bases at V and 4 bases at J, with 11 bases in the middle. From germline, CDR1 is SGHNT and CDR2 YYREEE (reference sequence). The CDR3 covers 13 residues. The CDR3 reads CATRESGANVLTF. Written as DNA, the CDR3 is TGTGCCACCAGGGAGTCGGGGGCCAACGTCCTGACTTTC. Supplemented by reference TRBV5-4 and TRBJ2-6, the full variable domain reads ETGVTQSPTHLIKTRGQQVTLRCSSQSGHNTVSWYQQALGQGPQFIFQYYREEENGRGNFPPRFSGLQFPNYSSELNVNALELDDSALYLCATRESGANVLTFGAGSRLTVL.

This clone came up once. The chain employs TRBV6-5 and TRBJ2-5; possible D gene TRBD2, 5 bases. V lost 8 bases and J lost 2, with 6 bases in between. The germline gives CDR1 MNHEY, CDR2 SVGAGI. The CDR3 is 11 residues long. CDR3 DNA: TGTGCCAGCCGGGAACAAGAGACCCAGTACTTC. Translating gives CASREQETQYF.

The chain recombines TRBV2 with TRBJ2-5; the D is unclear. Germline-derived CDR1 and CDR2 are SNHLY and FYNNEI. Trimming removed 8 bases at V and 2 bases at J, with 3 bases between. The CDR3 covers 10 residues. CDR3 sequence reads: CASLQETQYF. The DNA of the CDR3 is TGTGCCAGCCTACAAGAGACCCAGTACTTC.

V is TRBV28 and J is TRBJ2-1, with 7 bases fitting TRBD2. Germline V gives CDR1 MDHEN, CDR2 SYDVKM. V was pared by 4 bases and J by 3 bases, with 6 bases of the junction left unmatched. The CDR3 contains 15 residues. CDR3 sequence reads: CASSSPGGSYNEQFF. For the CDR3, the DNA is TGTGCCAGCAGTTCCCCGGGCGGGAGCTACAATGAGCAGTTCTTC.

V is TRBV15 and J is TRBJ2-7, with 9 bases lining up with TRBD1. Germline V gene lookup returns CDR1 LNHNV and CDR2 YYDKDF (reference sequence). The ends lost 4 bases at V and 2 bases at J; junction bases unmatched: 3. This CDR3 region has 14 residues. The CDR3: CATSTDRGPYEQYF. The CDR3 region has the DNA TGTGCCACCAGCACGGACAGGGGACCCTACGAGCAGTACTTC. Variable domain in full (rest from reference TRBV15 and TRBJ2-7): DAMVIQNPRYQVTQFGKPVTLSCSQTLNHNVMYWYQQKSSQAPKLLFHYYDKDFNNEADTPDNFQSRRPNTSFCFLDIRSPGLGDTAMYLCATSTDRGPYEQYFGPGTRLTVT.

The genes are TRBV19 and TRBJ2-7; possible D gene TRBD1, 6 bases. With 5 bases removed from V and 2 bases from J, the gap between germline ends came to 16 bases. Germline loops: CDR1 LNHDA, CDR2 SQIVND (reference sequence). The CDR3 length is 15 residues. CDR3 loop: CASSVQGHSAYEQYF. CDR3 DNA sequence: TGTGCCAGTAGTGTACAGGGACACTCGGCCTACGAGCAGTACTTC.

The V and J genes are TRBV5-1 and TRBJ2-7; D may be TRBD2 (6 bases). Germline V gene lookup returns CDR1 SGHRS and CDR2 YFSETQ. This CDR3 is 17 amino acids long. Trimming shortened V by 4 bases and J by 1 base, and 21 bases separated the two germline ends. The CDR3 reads CASSRGGLADLSYEQYF. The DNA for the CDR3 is TGCGCCAGCAGCCGCGGCGGGTTAGCGGACCTATCCTACGAGCAGTACTTC. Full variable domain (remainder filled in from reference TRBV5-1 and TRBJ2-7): KAGVTQTPRYLIKTRGQQVTLSCSPISGHRSVSWYQQTPGQGLQFLFEYFSETQRNKGNFPGRFSGRQFSNSRSEMNVSTLELGDSALYLCASSRGGLADLSYEQYFGPGTRLTVT.

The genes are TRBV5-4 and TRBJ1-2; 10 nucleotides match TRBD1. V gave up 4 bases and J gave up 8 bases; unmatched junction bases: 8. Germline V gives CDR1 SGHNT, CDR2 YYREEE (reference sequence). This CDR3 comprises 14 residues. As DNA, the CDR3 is TGTGCCAGCAGCCCCGGACAGGGGGAGGGCGGCTACACCTTC. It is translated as CASSPGQGEGGYTF.

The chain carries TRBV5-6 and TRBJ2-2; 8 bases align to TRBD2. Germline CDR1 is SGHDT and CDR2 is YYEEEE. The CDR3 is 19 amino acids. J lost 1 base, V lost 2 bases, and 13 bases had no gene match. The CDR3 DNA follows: TGTGCCAGCAGCTTCCTTGTGTCTGCGGGGGGATGGAACACCGGGGAGCTGTTTTTT. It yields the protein CASSFLVSAGGWNTGELFF.

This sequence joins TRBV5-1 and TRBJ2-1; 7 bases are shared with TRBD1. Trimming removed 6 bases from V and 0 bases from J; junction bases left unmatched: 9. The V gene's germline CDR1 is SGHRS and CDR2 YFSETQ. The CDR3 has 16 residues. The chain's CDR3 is CASTRTGASSYNEQFF. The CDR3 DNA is TGCGCCAGCACCCGCACAGGGGCCTCCTCCTACAATGAGCAGTTCTTC.

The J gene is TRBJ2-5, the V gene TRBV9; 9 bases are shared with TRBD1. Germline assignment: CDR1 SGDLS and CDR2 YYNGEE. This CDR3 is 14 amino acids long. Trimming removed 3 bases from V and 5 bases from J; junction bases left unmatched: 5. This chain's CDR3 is CASSAVTGGETQYF. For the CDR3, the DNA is TGTGCCAGCAGCGCAGTCACAGGGGGCGAGACCCAGTACTTC.

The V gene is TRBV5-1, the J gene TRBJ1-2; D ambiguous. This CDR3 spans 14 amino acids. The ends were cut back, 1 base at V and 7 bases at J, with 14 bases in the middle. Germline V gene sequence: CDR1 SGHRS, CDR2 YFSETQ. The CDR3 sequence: CASSLTVLGSGYTF. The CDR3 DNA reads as TGCGCCAGCAGCTTGACAGTTTTAGGATCTGGCTACACCTTC.

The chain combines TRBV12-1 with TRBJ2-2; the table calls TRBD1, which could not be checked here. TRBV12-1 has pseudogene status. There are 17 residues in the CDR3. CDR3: CASSAEDRGPNTGELFF. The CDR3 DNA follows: TGTGCCAGCAGCGCCGAGGACAGGGGGCCGAACACCGGGGAGCTGTTTTTT.

CDR3 DNA: TGTGCCAGTAGTCCGGCAGGAACGGCCGGGGAGCTGTTTTTT. Its translation is CASSPAGTAGELFF. This rearrangement joins TRBV19 to TRBJ2-2; no definite D call. This CDR3 contains 14 residues. Germline V gives CDR1 LNHDA, CDR2 SQIVND (reference sequence). Trimming pared 5 bases from V and 6 bases from J, leaving 13 bases between.

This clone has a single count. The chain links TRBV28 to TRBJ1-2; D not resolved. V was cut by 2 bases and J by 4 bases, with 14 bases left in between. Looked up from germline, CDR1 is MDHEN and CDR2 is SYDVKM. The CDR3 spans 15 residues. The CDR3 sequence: CASSLAVGAGYGYTF. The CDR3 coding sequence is TGTGCCAGCAGTTTAGCCGTCGGAGCGGGCTATGGCTACACCTTC.

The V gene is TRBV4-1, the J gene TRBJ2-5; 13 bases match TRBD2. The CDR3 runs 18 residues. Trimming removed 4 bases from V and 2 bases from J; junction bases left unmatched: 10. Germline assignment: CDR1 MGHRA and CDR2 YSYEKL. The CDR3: CASSLRTSGGTLQETQYF. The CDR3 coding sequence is TGCGCCAGCAGCCTCAGGACTAGCGGGGGTACTCTTCAAGAGACCCAGTACTTC.

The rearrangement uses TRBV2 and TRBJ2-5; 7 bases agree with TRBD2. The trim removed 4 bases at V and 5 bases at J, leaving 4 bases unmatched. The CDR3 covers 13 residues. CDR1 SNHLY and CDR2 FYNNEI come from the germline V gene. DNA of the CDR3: TGTGCCAGCAGTGGGGGGGAGGGGGAGACCCAGTACTTC. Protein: CASSGGEGETQYF.

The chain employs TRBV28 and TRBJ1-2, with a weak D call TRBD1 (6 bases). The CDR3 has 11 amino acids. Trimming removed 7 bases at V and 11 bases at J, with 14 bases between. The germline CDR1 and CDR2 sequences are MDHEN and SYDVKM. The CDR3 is CASTWGQAYTF. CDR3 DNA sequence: TGTGCCAGCACTTGGGGGCAGGCATACACCTTC.

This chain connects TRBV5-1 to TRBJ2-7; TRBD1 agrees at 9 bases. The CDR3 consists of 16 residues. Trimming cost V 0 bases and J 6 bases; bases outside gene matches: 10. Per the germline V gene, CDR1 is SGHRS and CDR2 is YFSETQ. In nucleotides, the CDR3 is TGCGCCAGCAGCTTGGGGGCGGGACAGGGTGGCGTCGAGCAGTACTTC. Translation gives CASSLGAGQGGVEQYF.

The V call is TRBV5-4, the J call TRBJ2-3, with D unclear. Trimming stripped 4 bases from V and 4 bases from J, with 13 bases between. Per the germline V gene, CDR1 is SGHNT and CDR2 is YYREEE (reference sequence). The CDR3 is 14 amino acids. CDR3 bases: TGTGCCAGCAGCCCATCCCTTGAGGCAGATACGCAGTATTTT. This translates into CASSPSLEADTQYF. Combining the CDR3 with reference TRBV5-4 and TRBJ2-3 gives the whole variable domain ETGVTQSPTHLIKTRGQQVTLRCSSQSGHNTVSWYQQALGQGPQFIFQYYREEENGRGNFPPRFSGLQFPNYSSELNVNALELDDSALYLCASSPSLEADTQYFGPGTRLTVL.

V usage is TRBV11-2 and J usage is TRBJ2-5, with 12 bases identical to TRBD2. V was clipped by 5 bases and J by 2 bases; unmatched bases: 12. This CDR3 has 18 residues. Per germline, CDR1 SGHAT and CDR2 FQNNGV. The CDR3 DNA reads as TGTGCCAGCAGCCCCCTACCGGGACTAGCGGGCTCACAAGAGACCCAGTACTTC. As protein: CASSPLPGLAGSQETQYF.

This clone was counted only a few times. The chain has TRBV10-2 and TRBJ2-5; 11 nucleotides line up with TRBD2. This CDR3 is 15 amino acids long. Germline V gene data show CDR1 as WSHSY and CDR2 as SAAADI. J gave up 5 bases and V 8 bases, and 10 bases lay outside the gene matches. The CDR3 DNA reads TGCGCCAGCGCCCAACTAGCGGGAGTGGATGAGACCCAGTACTTC. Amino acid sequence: CASAQLAGVDETQYF.

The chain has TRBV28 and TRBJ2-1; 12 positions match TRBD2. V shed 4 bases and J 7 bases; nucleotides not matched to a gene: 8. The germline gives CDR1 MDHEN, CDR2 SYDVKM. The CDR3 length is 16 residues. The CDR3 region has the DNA TGTGCCAGCAGTTCGACTAGCGGGAGAGGGGTGAATGAGCAGTTCTTC. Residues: CASSSTSGRGVNEQFF.

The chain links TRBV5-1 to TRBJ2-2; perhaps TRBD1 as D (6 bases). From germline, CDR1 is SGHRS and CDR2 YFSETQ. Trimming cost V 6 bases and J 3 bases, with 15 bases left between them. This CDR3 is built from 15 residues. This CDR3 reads CASMLLAGDTGELFF. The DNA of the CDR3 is TGCGCCAGCATGCTCCTGGCAGGGGACACCGGGGAGCTGTTTTTT.

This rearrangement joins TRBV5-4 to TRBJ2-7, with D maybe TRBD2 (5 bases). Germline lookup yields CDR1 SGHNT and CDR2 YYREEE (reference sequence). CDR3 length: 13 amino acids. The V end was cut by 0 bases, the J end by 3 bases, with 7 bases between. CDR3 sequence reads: CASSLDGGYEQYF. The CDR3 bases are TGTGCCAGCAGCTTGGATGGAGGCTACGAGCAGTACTTC.

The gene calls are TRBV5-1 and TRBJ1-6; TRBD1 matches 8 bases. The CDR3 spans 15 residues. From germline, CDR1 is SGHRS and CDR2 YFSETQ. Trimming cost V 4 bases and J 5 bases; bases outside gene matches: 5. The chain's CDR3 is CASSRGQVDNSPLHF. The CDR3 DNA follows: TGCGCCAGCAGCAGGGGACAGGTAGATAATTCACCCCTCCACTTT.

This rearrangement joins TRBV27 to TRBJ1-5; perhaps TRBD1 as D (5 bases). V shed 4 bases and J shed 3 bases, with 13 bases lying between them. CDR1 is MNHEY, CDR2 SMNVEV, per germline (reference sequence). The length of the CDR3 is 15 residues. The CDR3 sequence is CASSSPDSLNQPQHF. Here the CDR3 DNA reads TGTGCCAGCAGTTCCCCAGACAGCCTCAATCAGCCCCAGCATTTT.

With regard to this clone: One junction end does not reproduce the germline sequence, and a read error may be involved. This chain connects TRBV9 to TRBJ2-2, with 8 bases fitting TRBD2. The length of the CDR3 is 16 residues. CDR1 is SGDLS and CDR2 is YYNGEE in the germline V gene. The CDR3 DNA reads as TGTGCCAACAGCCAGACGGGGGGGCAGAACACCGGGGAGCTGTTTTTT. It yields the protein CANSQTGGQNTGELFF. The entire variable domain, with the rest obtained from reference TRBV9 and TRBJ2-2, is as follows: DSGVTQTPKHLITATGQRVTLRCSPRSGDLSVYWYQQSLDQGLQFLIQYYNGEERAKGNILERFSAQQFPDLHSELNLSSLELGDSALYFCANSQTGGQNTGELFFGEGSRLTVL.